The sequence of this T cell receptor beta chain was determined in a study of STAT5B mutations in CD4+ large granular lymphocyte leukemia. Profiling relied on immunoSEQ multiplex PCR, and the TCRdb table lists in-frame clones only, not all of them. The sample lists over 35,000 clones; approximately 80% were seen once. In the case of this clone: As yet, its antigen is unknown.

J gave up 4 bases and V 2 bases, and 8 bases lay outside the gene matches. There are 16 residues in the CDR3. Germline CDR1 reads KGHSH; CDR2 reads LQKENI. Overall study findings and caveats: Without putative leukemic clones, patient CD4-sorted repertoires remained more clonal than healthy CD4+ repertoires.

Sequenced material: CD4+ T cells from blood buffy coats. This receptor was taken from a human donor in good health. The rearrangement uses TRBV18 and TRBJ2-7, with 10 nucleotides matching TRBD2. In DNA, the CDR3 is TGTGCCAGCTCACCAAGGAGGGCTAGCGGGGGTTACGAGCAGTACTTC. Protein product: CASSPRRASGGYEQYF.